The 10 T cell receptor beta chains in this list originate from one sample, sequenced in a study of shared clonotypes between healthy human individuals. Some clones are missing from TCRdb's copy, which holds only in-frame ones; the method was immunoSEQ multiplex PCR. Among under 650,000 clones, 95% to 97% were seen once, and the ten largest hold about 0.057%. Sequencing used naive CD4+ T cells sorted from blood. Subset here: CD45RA+ positively selected. Source of these receptors: a woman aged 25 to 39 in good health.

The rearrangement joins TRBV6-5 to TRBJ1-4; TRBD1 matches 9 bases. The CDR3 spans 15 residues. Germline CDR1 MNHEY, CDR2 SVGAGI. V shed 6 bases, J shed 7 bases, and the junction held 9 bases outside the gene matches. For the CDR3, the DNA is TGTGCCAGCAGAAACCTGGACAGGGGAGTTGAAAAACTGTTTTTT. Translated, it gives CASRNLDRGVEKLFF.

The gene calls are TRBV5-1 and TRBJ2-1; no reliable D call. The ends were cut back, 4 bases at V and 3 bases at J, with 5 bases in the middle. The CDR3 spans 12 residues. Germline V gene sequence: CDR1 SGHRS, CDR2 YFSETQ. The DNA of the CDR3 is TGCGCCAGCAGCCCCTACTACAATGAGCAGTTCTTC. Translating gives CASSPYYNEQFF.

The genes are TRBV5-5 and TRBJ1-1, with no clear D. Germline loops: CDR1 SGHKS, CDR2 YYEKEE (reference sequence). The ends were cut back, 1 base at V and 5 bases at J, with 12 bases in the middle. The CDR3 contains 14 residues. DNA of the CDR3: TGTGCCAGCAGCTTGAAAGGTCAGACAACTGAAGCTTTCTTT. It yields the protein CASSLKGQTTEAFF.

The V and J genes are TRBV29-1 and TRBJ2-6; maybe TRBD1 (6 bases). V was pared by 6 bases and J by 3 bases, with 15 bases between. Germline V gene sequence: CDR1 SQVTM, CDR2 ANQGSEA. CDR3 length: 15 residues. The CDR3 sequence is CSVRTGTSGANVLTF. CDR3 nucleotide sequence: TGCAGCGTGCGCACAGGGACGAGTGGGGCCAACGTCCTGACTTTC.

The chain uses TRBV19 and TRBJ2-7; 10 nucleotides agree with TRBD1. The CDR3 runs to 14 residues. The germline CDR1 and CDR2 sequences are LNHDA and SQIVND (reference sequence). Trimming took 4 bases from V and 2 from J; bases not matched to a gene: 2. The CDR3 is CASSTGTGAYEQYF. The CDR3 DNA reads as TGTGCCAGTAGTACCGGGACAGGGGCCTACGAGCAGTACTTC.

The CDR3 nucleotides read TGTGCCAGCAGGTCAGGGGGCGGGCAGCCCCAGCATTTT. It specifies CASRSGGGQPQHF. The chain couples TRBV27 to TRBJ1-5; 8 bases are a match to TRBD1. The CDR3 consists of 13 residues. V was pared by 6 bases and J by 7 bases, with 5 bases of the junction left unmatched. In germline, CDR1 is MNHEY, CDR2 SMNVEV (reference sequence).

The chain employs TRBV6-5 and TRBJ1-6; D gene uncertain. This CDR3 has 13 amino acids. V lost 2 bases to trimming and J lost 6 bases, with 5 bases between them. From germline, CDR1 is MNHEY and CDR2 SVGAGI. Here the CDR3 DNA reads TGTGCCAGCAGTTACGAACGTAATTCACCCCTCCACTTT. It is translated as CASSYERNSPLHF.

V gene TRBV10-3 combines with J gene TRBJ1-2; D not resolved. Trimming took off 4 bases at V and 4 bases at J, with 16 bases between the two ends. Looked up from germline, CDR1 is ENHRY and CDR2 is SYGVKD. This CDR3 is 15 amino acids long. CDR3 amino acids: CAISVRPGTSYGYTF. The CDR3 region has the DNA TGTGCCATCAGTGTTAGACCCGGAACCAGCTATGGCTACACCTTC.

The chain combines TRBV4-1 with TRBJ2-3, with 9 nucleotides matching TRBD2. In germline, CDR1 is MGHRA, CDR2 YSYEKL. Trimming at V came to 0 bases and at J to 1 base, leaving 8 bases not matched to a gene. This CDR3 is built from 18 residues. This CDR3 reads CASSQDSREGRGTDTQYF. In DNA form, the CDR3 reads TGCGCCAGCAGCCAAGATTCGCGGGAGGGCCGTGGCACAGATACGCAGTATTTT.

This rearrangement joins TRBV19 to TRBJ2-1; 7 bases fit TRBD2. J gave up 2 bases and V 7 bases, and 17 bases lay outside the gene matches. The CDR3 is 18 residues long. Germline CDR1 and CDR2: LNHDA and SQIVND (reference sequence). CDR3: CASIGRVRGSSPYNEQFF. The CDR3 DNA follows: TGTGCCAGTATCGGTCGAGTTCGCGGGAGTTCCCCCTACAATGAGCAGTTCTTC.